This TCR beta chain was profiled in a study of blood T cell repertoires in COVID-19. CDR3 length: 14 amino acids. V was cut by 3 bases and J by 8 bases, with 11 bases left in between. The germline CDR1 and CDR2 sequences are KGHSH and LQKENI. Clones were sequenced by immunoSEQ multiplex PCR, and TCRdb holds only the in-frame ones, with some missing. The sample holds some 250,000 clones, about 73% seen once. The receptor was isolated from a woman aged 80 or over with acute or convalescent COVID-19. The rearrangement uses TRBV18 and TRBJ1-6, with D tentatively TRBD1 (6 bases). Source material: peripheral blood. As DNA, the CDR3 is TGTGCCAGCTCACCGCGCAGGGGAGATTCACCCCTCCACTTT. It codes for CASSPRRGDSPLHF.